These T cell receptor beta chains were read from a single sample in a study of CD8+ T cells in alopecia areata. Produced via immunoSEQ multiplex PCR; TCRdb's table is partial and in-frame only. The sample has around 210,000 clones; approximately 60% are singletons. Sequenced: CD8+ T cells sorted from blood. The receptors derive from a human donor in good health. CDR3s include the opening cysteine and the closing phenylalanine or tryptophan. Each record gives: D gene, clone size, V gene, J gene, CDR3 DNA, CDR3 protein. A D gene is named only where the DNA matches it firmly. Size is omitted from some rows. Given values are once, few, many or a class for expanded clones.

TRBD1	-	TRBV27	TRBJ1-2	TGTGCCAGCAGTTCCCCCGGGACAGGGGTCCCTGGCTACACCTTC	CASSSPGTGVPGYTF
TRBD2	-	TRBV4-2	TRBJ2-7	TGTGCCAGCAGCCTTGGACTAGCGGGGATCGAGCAGTACTTC	CASSLGLAGIEQYF
-	few	TRBV7-9	TRBJ1-5	TGTGCTAAACGTGGCAAAACGAGCAATCAGCCCCAGCATTTT	CAKRGKTSNQPQHF
TRBD1	-	TRBV19	TRBJ1-1	TGTGCCAGTACAACAGGGGGCACCGACACTGAAGCTTTCTTT	CASTTGGTDTEAFF
TRBD2	-	TRBV27	TRBJ2-1	TGTGCCAGCAGTTCTAGCGGGGGGGCCGGGGGTGAGCAGTTCTTC	CASSSSGGAGGEQFF
-	few	TRBV5-6	TRBJ1-1	TGTGCCAGGATGGGGACTGAAGCTTTCTTT	CARMGTEAFF
-	few	TRBV19	TRBJ1-1	TGTGCCACGGAGGGGGGCCAGAACACTGAAGCTTTCTTT	CATEGGQNTEAFF
-	-	TRBV14	TRBJ2-1	TGTGCCAGCAGCCAAGATTCTGGGACTCATCAGTTCTTC	CASSQDSGTHQFF
TRBD1	-	TRBV27	TRBJ1-2	TGTGCCAGCAGTTTACAGGGGACAGCTAGCTATGGCTACACCTTC	CASSLQGTASYGYTF
-	-	TRBV29-1	TRBJ1-2	TGCAGCGCCAGGACAGTTTACAACTATGGCTACACCTTC	CSARTVYNYGYTF
TRBD2	-	TRBV4-1	TRBJ2-1	TGCGCCAGCAGCCAAGGGCCTAGCGGGGGGAATGAGCAGTTCTTC	CASSQGPSGGNEQFF
-	-	TRBV5-1	TRBJ1-6	TGCGCCAGCAGCTTGGCCCCCAGGATTTCACCCCTCCACTTT	CASSLAPRISPLHF
-	-	TRBV6-5	TRBJ1-6	TGTGCCAGCAGGCGGAACGGAGACTATAATTCACCCCTCCACTTT	CASRRNGDYNSPLHF
-	-	TRBV5-6	TRBJ1-2	TGTGCCAGCAGCCCGCAAGGGAGGGGCTACACCTTC	CASSPQGRGYTF
TRBD1	-	TRBV5-1	TRBJ2-7	TGCGCCAGCAGTGCGGGACAGGGCCCCTTCTACGAGCAGTACTTC	CASSAGQGPFYEQYF
-	-	TRBV2	TRBJ1-2	TGTGCCAGCAAGGAGGGAGACTATGGCTACACCTTC	CASKEGDYGYTF
-	-	TRBV4-1	TRBJ1-3	TGCGCCAGCAGCCAAGTCCATGCCGGGACCGACGGGGACACCATATATTTT	CASSQVHAGTDGDTIYF
TRBD1	-	TRBV5-1	TRBJ2-1	TGCGCCAGCCCGATTAGGGGACAGGTCTACAATGAGCAGTTCTTC	CASPIRGQVYNEQFF
TRBD1	-	TRBV4-1	TRBJ1-1	TGCGCCAGCAGCATTTCAACAGGGGACACTGAAGCTTTCTTT	CASSISTGDTEAFF
TRBD1	-	TRBV11-2	TRBJ2-7	TGTGCCAGCAGCTTAGTACCTGACAGGGATGGGGCCTACGAGCAGTACTTC	CASSLVPDRDGAYEQYF
-	few	TRBV5-6	TRBJ1-2	TGTGCCAGCAGCTTAGGGGACGACACTTATGGCTACACCTTC	CASSLGDDTYGYTF
-	-	TRBV4-1	TRBJ2-2	TGCGCCAGCAGCCAAGTCAATGACGGGGAGCTGTTTTTT	CASSQVNDGELFF
-	few	TRBV7-6	TRBJ1-2	TGTGCCAGCAGCTTAGGGCAGTATGGCTACACCTTC	CASSLGQYGYTF
-	-	TRBV9	TRBJ2-2	TGTGCCAGCAGCGTAGTTAGGGGGGCGTACGGGGAGCTGTTTTTT	CASSVVRGAYGELFF
-	-	TRBV7-8	TRBJ1-5	TGTGCCAGCAGCTCCGAGCTCGGGCTCAATCAGCCCCAGCATTTT	CASSSELGLNQPQHF
TRBD2	-	TRBV7-8	TRBJ2-1	TGTGCCAGCAGCCCAAAGGGAGGGTGGGATGAGCAGTTCTTC	CASSPKGGWDEQFF
TRBD2	-	TRBV30	TRBJ2-3	TGTGCCTGGAGTATCCGACTAGCCACGGGGGAATGGGTAGATACGCAGTATTTT	CAWSIRLATGEWVDTQYF
TRBD1	few	TRBV30	TRBJ2-7	TGTGCCTGGAGTGACGGGACAGGGGACTACGAGCAGTACTTC	CAWSDGTGDYEQYF
TRBD1	-	TRBV2	TRBJ2-5	TGTGCCAGATGGGACAGAGTACAAGAGACCCAGTACTTC	CARWDRVQETQYF
-	-	TRBV11-2	TRBJ1-5	TGTGCCAGCAGCCTGAGTGGACCTGAGAACAATCAGCCCCAGCATTTT	CASSLSGPENNQPQHF
-	-	TRBV20-1	TRBJ1-2	TGCAGTGGACCGGGCTACACCTTC	CSGPGYTF
-	-	TRBV27	TRBJ2-5	TGTGCCAGCAGTTTTGGGCAGTCGGGAGAGACCCAGTACTTC	CASSFGQSGETQYF
TRBD1	-	TRBV25-1	TRBJ1-2	TGTGCCAGCAGTGCATATCAGGGGGATGGCTACACCTTC	CASSAYQGDGYTF
TRBD1	once	TRBV5-1	TRBJ1-2	TGCGCCAGCGGGTCGGGACAGGGAGATGGCTACACCTTC	CASGSGQGDGYTF
-	-	TRBV2	TRBJ1-2	TGTGCCAGCAGTCCCTTACTGTGGGTTGGCTATGGCTACACCTTC	CASSPLLWVGYGYTF
-	few	TRBV7-9	TRBJ1-2	TGTGCCAGCAGCTTCTCCTTTGAGTACACCTTC	CASSFSFEYTF
-	-	TRBV11-2	TRBJ2-3	TGTGCCAGCATGTTTGATACGCAGTATTTT	CASMFDTQYF
-	-	TRBV15	TRBJ2-2	TGTGCCACCAGCGGTACCAGGATGGACGGGGAGCTGTTTTTT	CATSGTRMDGELFF
-	-	TRBV14	TRBJ2-4	TGTGCCAGCAGCCAAGATCCCGTGAAAGCCGGCTGGGCCAAAAACATTCAGTACTTC	CASSQDPVKAGWAKNIQYF
-	few	TRBV7-9	TRBJ1-2	TGTGCCAGCAGCTTAGCAGCTAACTATGGCTACACCTTC	CASSLAANYGYTF
-	-	TRBV5-4	TRBJ2-7	TGTGCCAGCAGCCCGTCCGGACAGGGACTACATTCGACGTGG	CASSPSGQGLHSTW
TRBD2	-	TRBV2	TRBJ2-5	TGTGCCAGCAGTGACGGACTAGCGGGGGCTCGCCGGGGGGAGACCCAGTACTTC	CASSDGLAGARRGETQYF
-	-	TRBV7-9	TRBJ2-7	TGTGCCAGCGGAGTAGGGAACGACGAGCAGTACTTC	CASGVGNDEQYF
-	-	TRBV9	TRBJ1-1	TGTGCCAGCAGCCCTTTTGGGGTCGGGGGGGCTGAAGCTTTCTTT	CASSPFGVGGAEAFF
-	once	TRBV4-1	TRBJ2-7	TGCGCCAGCAGCCAACTATCGGGAGTCCACGAGCAGTACTTC	CASSQLSGVHEQYF
-	few	TRBV11-2	TRBJ1-2	TGTGCCAGCAGCTTAGTTCCCCAGGGAGGGAGCTATGGCTACACCTTC	CASSLVPQGGSYGYTF
-	many	TRBV6-6	TRBJ1-4	TGTGCCAGCAGTTACTTGGAGAGGACAAAACTGTTTTTT	CASSYLERTKLFF
-	few	TRBV13	TRBJ2-7	TGTGCCAGCAGCTTAGGGCGGTCCTACGAGCAGTACTTC	CASSLGRSYEQYF
-	-	TRBV2	TRBJ1-5	TGTGCCAGCAGTGATGGGGTTAGCAATCAGCCCCAGCATTTT	CASSDGVSNQPQHF
-	-	TRBV4-2	TRBJ2-5	TGTGCCAGCAGTTCGGAGCGCCAAGAGACCCAGTACTTC	CASSSERQETQYF
-	-	TRBV7-6	TRBJ1-1	TGTGCCAGCAGCTTAGAGGTAGGGGGACTAAACACTGAAGCTTTCTTT	CASSLEVGGLNTEAFF
-	-	TRBV9	TRBJ1-1	TGTGCCAGCAGCGTAGACGGGGGAGGTCGGACTGAAGCTTTCTTT	CASSVDGGGRTEAFF
TRBD1	-	TRBV5-6	TRBJ2-7	TGTGCCAGCAGCGGACCCGGGACAGGAGGCGGGGAGCAGTACTTC	CASSGPGTGGGEQYF
TRBD2	once	TRBV7-2	TRBJ2-5	TGTGCCAGCAGCTTAAGCGGGGGGGCGTTGGAGACCCAGTACTTC	CASSLSGGALETQYF
TRBD2	-	TRBV4-1	TRBJ2-7	TGCGCCAGCAGCCAAGTGACTAGCGGAGCCTACGAGCAGTACTTC	CASSQVTSGAYEQYF
-	-	TRBV30	TRBJ2-7	TGTGCCTGGAGTTGGGGAAGCTCCTACGAGCAGTACTTC	CAWSWGSSYEQYF
-	-	TRBV11-2	TRBJ1-5	TGTGCCAGCAGCTTAGTGATGGGAGATCAGCCCCAGCATTTT	CASSLVMGDQPQHF
TRBD2	-	TRBV6-5	TRBJ2-5	TGTGCCAGCAGTTTCCGAGCGGGATCCTTCCAAGAGACCCAGTACTTC	CASSFRAGSFQETQYF
-	-	TRBV27	TRBJ2-5	TGTGCCAGCGGAGGGACAGCGTACCAAGAGACCCAGTACTTC	CASGGTAYQETQYF
TRBD2	once	TRBV6-5	TRBJ2-1	TGTGCCAGCAGGCGGGGACTAGCCCTCAATGAGCAGTTCTTC	CASRRGLALNEQFF